Sequencing of this T cell receptor (beta chain) was carried out in a study of cytomegalovirus exposure and HLA in healthy donors. This CDR3 has 14 amino acids. V lost 8 bases and J lost 3, with 16 bases in between. From germline, CDR1 is LNHDA and CDR2 SQIVND (reference sequence). Study-level results: When analyzed later, a missense DCLRE1C variant was found to be linked to TCR beta V- and J-gene trimming.

Concerning this clone: Its antigen is unknown.

PCR used 60 Vbeta primers and 13 Jbeta primers. TCRdb keeps only in-frame clones here, not all; method: immunoSEQ multiplex PCR. The sample has tens of thousands of clones; 84% are singletons. The source of this sequence is a woman under 30 in good health and CMV-seropositive. The specimen was PBMCs. This rearrangement joins TRBV19 to TRBJ1-2; D perhaps matches TRBD1 (5 bases). The CDR3 sequence: CASRRPGFDYGYTF. Here the CDR3 DNA reads TGTGCCAGTCGCCGACCAGGGTTCGACTATGGCTACACCTTC.